Reported below is one TCR beta chain. Its antigen is not known. This CDR3 spans 14 amino acids. Germline-derived CDR1 and CDR2 are SGHAT and FQNNGV. Trimming removed 0 bases at V and 4 bases at J, with 6 bases between. The data derive from a study of T cell responses to AZD1222 COVID-19 vaccine. Notes on the study in general: Across the whole spike, CD4 TCRs peaked at regions 160-218 and 743-854. Following two doses of AZD1222, Spike-specific TCR breadth and depth rose.

Produced via immunoSEQ multiplex PCR; TCRdb's table is partial and in-frame only. The sample gives tens of thousands of clones, roughly 87% of which show up once; approximately 6.1% is in the top ten. The sequences come from peripheral blood, collected 28 days after the second AZD1222 dose. The chain links TRBV11-2 to TRBJ2-2; the D is unclear. The TCR sequence derives from an adult who received the AZD1222 COVID-19 vaccine. The CDR3 sequence: CASSLEPGTGELFF. CDR3 sequence (DNA): TGTGCCAGCAGCTTAGAACCAGGCACCGGGGAGCTGTTTTTT.